Below are 30 T cell receptor beta chains sequenced from a single sample in a study of blood T cell repertoires in COVID-19. Here immunoSEQ multiplex PCR was the method, and the copy in TCRdb shows in-frame clones only, minus some. The profile shows under 200,000 clones, 88% of them singletons. The sample was peripheral blood. These receptor sequences come from a man between 40 and 49 years old with active or convalescent COVID-19.

The sample holds a few counts of this clone. The chain combines TRBV19 with TRBJ2-5, with 8 nucleotides matching TRBD1. The V segment lost 4 bases and the J segment 4 bases; nucleotides outside the gene matches: 8. This CDR3 has 15 residues. Per the germline V gene, CDR1 is LNHDA and CDR2 is SQIVND (reference sequence). The CDR3: CASSTAGQGGETQYF. Written as DNA, the CDR3 is TGTGCCAGTAGTACCGCCGGACAGGGAGGAGAGACCCAGTACTTC.

Note on this clone: Germline and junction disagree at one end, which may indicate a read error. This sequence joins TRBV3-1 (or the pseudogene TRBV3-2) and TRBJ2-7; 8 bases are a match to TRBD2. Germline CDR1 LGHDT, CDR2 YNNKEL (reference sequence). The CDR3 is 14 amino acids. The CDR3 loop reads CASSQDPGTSPKDF. CDR3 nucleotide sequence: TGTGCCAGCAGCCAAGACCCCGGGACTAGTCCCAAGGACTTC.

In its sample, this clone was seen once. The CDR3 DNA is TGTGCCACCAAAGGGGTGGGGGCTTACGAGCAGTACTTC. Translation: CATKGVGAYEQYF. The chain links TRBV28 to TRBJ2-7, with a tentative D call TRBD1 (6 bases). Germline CDR1 is MDHEN and CDR2 is SYDVKM. V lost 10 bases to trimming and J lost 4 bases, with 17 bases between them. CDR3 length: 13 residues.

The V and J genes are TRBV5-4 and TRBJ2-2, with D tentatively TRBD2 (6 bases). Per germline, CDR1 SGHNT and CDR2 YYREEE (reference sequence). Trimming pared 4 bases from V and 5 bases from J, leaving 9 bases between. CDR3 size: 13 residues. The CDR3 DNA follows: TGTGCCAGCAGCCCGGGAGCTACCGGGGAGCTGTTTTTT. Protein sequence: CASSPGATGELFF.

This chain joins TRBV29-1 and TRBJ1-1; 7 nucleotides line up with TRBD1. J was trimmed by 2 bases and V by 4 bases; bases with no gene match: 7. The CDR3 runs to 14 residues. CDR1 SQVTM and CDR2 ANQGSEA come from the germline V gene. The CDR3 here is CSVVLGQRNTEAFF. Written as DNA, the CDR3 is TGCAGCGTTGTCCTGGGACAGAGAAACACTGAAGCTTTCTTT.

This clone was seen a handful of times. This rearrangement joins TRBV9 to TRBJ1-3; the D is unclear. The CDR3 is 14 residues long. Trimming cost V 0 bases and J 4 bases, with 8 bases left between them. Germline V gene sequence: CDR1 SGDLS, CDR2 YYNGEE. In nucleotides, the CDR3 is TGTGCCAGCAGCGTAGCTACGGGGGGAAACACCATATATTTT. Its translation: CASSVATGGNTIYF.

This clone was seen just once. The V gene is TRBV4-1, the J gene TRBJ2-5; TRBD2 agrees at 10 bases. Trimming removed 0 bases from V and 1 base from J; junction bases left unmatched: 11. In germline, CDR1 is MGHRA, CDR2 YSYEKL. The CDR3 has 19 amino acids. The CDR3 loop is CASSQDLSGGARSQETQYF. The CDR3 DNA reads as TGCGCCAGCAGCCAAGATTTAAGCGGGGGGGCCAGGTCCCAAGAGACCCAGTACTTC.

The rearrangement links TRBV7-9 to TRBJ1-2; 8 bases are a match to TRBD1. The germline V gene has CDR1 SEHNR and CDR2 FQNEAQ (reference sequence). The V and J ends lost 1 base and 6 bases, in that order; junction bases with no gene match: 4. The CDR3 length is 14 residues. The CDR3 spells CASSLGQGTNGYTF. The CDR3 coding sequence is TGTGCCAGCAGCTTAGGACAGGGGACCAATGGCTACACCTTC.

The chain uses TRBV5-1 and TRBJ2-2, with 8 bases that match TRBD1. The CDR3 loop spans 17 amino acids. J lost 4 bases, V lost 2 bases, and 10 bases had no gene match. Looked up from germline, CDR1 is SGHRS and CDR2 is YFSETQ. Here the CDR3 DNA reads TGCGCCAGCAGCTTAGGGCCGCGACAGGGGCCCACCGGGGAGCTGTTTTTT. Its protein product is CASSLGPRQGPTGELFF.

This clone was seen a few times. The J gene is TRBJ2-7, the V gene TRBV18, with D possibly being TRBD2 (5 bases). CDR1 KGHSH and CDR2 LQKENI come from the germline V gene. The CDR3 is 13 residues long. The V and J ends lost 1 base and 4 bases respectively, with 8 bases between them. CDR3 nucleotide sequence: TGTGCCAGCTCACCACAAGCGGCGTACGAGCAGTACTTC. Translated: CASSPQAAYEQYF. Variable domain in full (rest from reference TRBV18 and TRBJ2-7): NAGVMQNPRHLVRRRGQEARLRCSPMKGHSHVYWYRQLPEEGLKFMVYLQKENIIDESGMPKERFSAEFPKEGPSILRIQQVVRGDSAAYFCASSPQAAYEQYFGPGTRLTVT.

This clone occurred once. The chain is built from TRBV29-1 and TRBJ2-3, with 7 bases matching TRBD2. Germline CDR1 SQVTM, CDR2 ANQGSEA. V trimming: 4 bases; J trimming: 0 bases; junction bases outside the gene matches: 10. This CDR3 comprises 16 residues. The CDR3: CSVGLAKVASTDTQYF. The CDR3 DNA follows: TGCAGCGTTGGACTAGCTAAGGTAGCGAGCACAGATACGCAGTATTTT.

For this clone: Other DNA sequences in the sample encode the same CDR3. J is TRBJ1-1 and V is TRBV27; the match to TRBD1 covers 7 bases. Looked up from germline, CDR1 is MNHEY and CDR2 is SMNVEV (reference sequence). Trimming removed 6 bases from V and 5 bases from J; junction bases left unmatched: 9. This CDR3 contains 14 residues. The CDR3 loop is CASSPTGSGTEAFF. The CDR3 nucleotides are TGTGCCAGCAGCCCGACAGGGTCCGGAACTGAAGCTTTCTTT.

The chain links TRBV12-3 or TRBV12-4 to TRBJ1-5; D is unresolved. With 6 bases removed from V and 4 bases from J, the gap between germline ends came to 7 bases. The CDR3 is 12 amino acids. Here the CDR3 reads CASSRQNQPQHF. CDR3 nucleotide sequence: TGTGCCAGCAGCCGACAAAATCAGCCCCAGCATTTT.

The chain employs TRBV7-2 and TRBJ1-1; 8 bases are a match to TRBD1. Germline trimming cut 5 bases from V and 7 bases from J; bases unmatched to any gene: 9. Germline CDR1 reads SGHTA; CDR2 reads FQGNSA. This CDR3 is built from 14 residues. In nucleotides, the CDR3 is TGTGCCAGCAGCACGCGACAGGGGTCGGGTGAAGCTTTCTTT. This translates into CASSTRQGSGEAFF.

The chain recombines TRBV2 with TRBJ1-3; D not resolved. The CDR3 length is 12 residues. V lost 7 bases to trimming and J lost 0 bases, with 4 bases between them. From germline, CDR1 is SNHLY and CDR2 FYNNEI. The CDR3 DNA is TGTGCCAGCACCCTCTCTGGAAACACCATATATTTT. This translates into CASTLSGNTIYF. Full variable domain (rest looked up from reference TRBV2 and TRBJ1-3): EPEVTQTPSHQVTQMGQEVILRCVPISNHLYFYWYRQILGQKVEFLVSFYNNEISEKSEIFDDQFSVERPDGSNFTLKIRSTKLEDSAMYFCASTLSGNTIYFGEGSWLTVV.

This chain connects TRBV27 to TRBJ2-1, with 12 bases lining up with TRBD2. The V gene end was trimmed by 6 bases and the J gene end by 8 bases; junction bases not matched to a gene: 8. The CDR3 consists of 15 residues. Germline V lookup: CDR1 MNHEY, CDR2 SMNVEV (reference sequence). CDR3 DNA: TGTGCCAGCAGACTGACTAGCGGGAGTATCCATGAGCAGTTCTTC. Amino acids: CASRLTSGSIHEQFF.

This clone appeared once. The chain recombines TRBV19 with TRBJ1-2; 11 bases fit TRBD1. Unmatched junction bases numbered 12, after V lost 8 bases and J lost 4 bases. The germline V gene has CDR1 LNHDA and CDR2 SQIVND (reference sequence). The CDR3 extends over 16 amino acids. The CDR3: CASLRPGTGGGYGYTF. The DNA of the CDR3 is TGTGCCAGTCTAAGACCCGGGACAGGGGGTGGCTATGGCTACACCTTC.

This clone appeared once. The chain is built from TRBV13 and TRBJ1-2; the D gene is possibly TRBD1 (5 bases). The CDR3 runs 16 residues. The V end was cut by 6 bases, the J end by 4 bases, with 21 bases between. The germline V gene has CDR1 PRHDT and CDR2 FYEKMQ (reference sequence). The CDR3 is CASRPFWEGLSYGYTF. Here the CDR3 DNA reads TGTGCCAGCAGGCCTTTCTGGGAGGGGTTATCCTATGGCTACACCTTC.

Ten or more counts support this clone. This rearrangement joins TRBV15 to TRBJ1-4; no clear D. Germline CDR1 is LNHNV and CDR2 is YYDKDF (reference sequence). The CDR3 has 16 residues. The V gene lost 1 base and the J gene lost 0 bases, with 9 bases spanning the gap. DNA for the CDR3: TGTGCCACCAGCAGAGGAAACACCGCAACTAATGAAAAACTGTTTTTT. This sequence encodes CATSRGNTATNEKLFF.

The rearrangement joins TRBV11-2 to TRBJ1-6, with no clear D. V lost 1 base, J lost 7 bases, and 8 bases lay in between. The CDR3 consists of 14 residues. CDR1 and CDR2 from the germline V gene are SGHAT and FQNNGV. The CDR3 DNA sequence: TGTGCCAGCAGCTTAGGATCGGTGAATTCACCCCTCCACTTT. Its protein product is CASSLGSVNSPLHF.

The chain recombines TRBV9 with TRBJ2-1, with TRBD1 matching 11 bases. Germline CDR1 is SGDLS and CDR2 is YYNGEE. This CDR3 contains 17 residues. Trimming removed 0 bases from V and 2 bases from J; junction bases left unmatched: 4. As DNA, the CDR3 is TGTGCCAGCAGCGTAGCTTGGGGACAGGGGGCCTACAATGAGCAGTTCTTC. Its translation: CASSVAWGQGAYNEQFF.

This chain links TRBV6-5 with TRBJ1-2; 9 positions agree with TRBD1. Per the germline V gene, CDR1 is MNHEY and CDR2 is SVGAGI. V lost 10 bases, J lost 6 bases, and 15 bases stayed unmatched. This CDR3 region has 15 residues. This CDR3 reads CATWVIGGTGNGYTF. The CDR3 coding sequence is TGTGCCACCTGGGTTATAGGGGGGACAGGGAATGGCTACACCTTC.

V gene TRBV5-5 combines with J gene TRBJ1-1; TRBD1 agrees at 7 bases. The V gene end was trimmed by 0 bases and the J gene end by 6 bases; junction bases not matched to a gene: 8. Germline lookup yields CDR1 SGHKS and CDR2 YYEKEE (reference sequence). The CDR3 extends over 15 amino acids. In nucleotides, the CDR3 is TGTGCCAGCAGCTTGGCTGTACAGGGGTGGTCTGAAGCTTTCTTT. Translated: CASSLAVQGWSEAFF. Drawing the rest from reference TRBV5-5 and TRBJ1-1, the complete variable domain is DAGVTQSPTHLIKTRGQQVTLRCSPISGHKSVSWYQQVLGQGPQFIFQYYEKEERGRGNFPDRFSARQFPNYSSELNVNALLLGDSALYLCASSLAVQGWSEAFFGQGTRLTVV.

This chain connects TRBV5-1 to TRBJ2-7, with 11 bases that match TRBD1. The CDR3 loop spans 15 amino acids. Germline assignment: CDR1 SGHRS and CDR2 YFSETQ. Trimming at V came to 4 bases and at J to 2 bases, leaving 5 bases not matched to a gene. CDR3 in amino acids: CASSEPGQGAYEQYF. In DNA form, the CDR3 reads TGCGCCAGCAGCGAGCCGGGACAGGGGGCCTACGAGCAGTACTTC.

This chain connects TRBV6-5 to TRBJ1-3, with TRBD1 identical over 7 bases. This CDR3 is built from 13 residues. Germline assignment: CDR1 MNHEY and CDR2 SVGAGI. V lost 7 bases, J lost 6 bases, and 6 bases stayed unmatched. CDR3 nucleotide sequence: TGTGCCAGCATGCGAGGGGGCGAAAACACCATATATTTT. It encodes CASMRGGENTIYF.

V and J are TRBV7-9 and TRBJ2-7; weak D call: TRBD1 (6 bases). Germline V CDR1 and CDR2: SEHNR, FQNEAQ (reference sequence). The CDR3 is made up of 16 amino acids. Trimming removed 5 bases at V and 3 bases at J, with 20 bases between. The CDR3 spells CASSLGASGAHYEQYF. The CDR3 DNA sequence: TGTGCCAGCAGCCTAGGGGCCTCAGGGGCTCACTACGAGCAGTACTTC.

At least ten counts were recorded for this clone. The rearrangement joins TRBV11-1 to TRBJ1-6, with 8 bases lining up with TRBD1. The germline CDR1 and CDR2 sequences are SGHAT and FQDESV (reference sequence). The CDR3 has 16 amino acids. V was clipped by 0 bases and J by 7 bases; unmatched bases: 5. CDR3 sequence (DNA): TGTGCCAGCAGCTTAGCTTGGACAGGGACCAATTCACCCCTCCACTTT. Protein product: CASSLAWTGTNSPLHF.

The chain has TRBV7-2 and TRBJ2-7; 8 bases are shared with TRBD1. Germline CDR1 reads SGHTA; CDR2 reads FQGNSA. This CDR3 is built from 15 residues. V gave up 4 bases and J gave up 3 bases; unmatched junction bases: 8. This CDR3 is CASSSTGGWIYEQYF. CDR3 DNA sequence: TGTGCCAGCAGCTCTACAGGGGGTTGGATCTACGAGCAGTACTTC.

The V gene is TRBV2, the J gene TRBJ1-6; 7 bases line up with TRBD1. There are 13 residues in the CDR3. J was trimmed by 10 bases and V by 6 bases; bases with no gene match: 6. Per the germline V gene, CDR1 is SNHLY and CDR2 is FYNNEI. DNA for the CDR3: TGTGCCAGCAGGTACCAGGGACAGTCACCCCTCCACTTT. Encoded protein: CASRYQGQSPLHF.

In DNA, the CDR3 is TGTGCCACTTCCCGGGCGGGAACCTACGAGCAGTACTTC. As protein: CATSRAGTYEQYF. The V call is TRBV28, the J call TRBJ2-7; D may be TRBD2 (6 bases). The V and J ends lost 10 bases and 2 bases respectively, with 15 bases between them. In germline, CDR1 is MDHEN, CDR2 SYDVKM. This CDR3 has 13 residues.